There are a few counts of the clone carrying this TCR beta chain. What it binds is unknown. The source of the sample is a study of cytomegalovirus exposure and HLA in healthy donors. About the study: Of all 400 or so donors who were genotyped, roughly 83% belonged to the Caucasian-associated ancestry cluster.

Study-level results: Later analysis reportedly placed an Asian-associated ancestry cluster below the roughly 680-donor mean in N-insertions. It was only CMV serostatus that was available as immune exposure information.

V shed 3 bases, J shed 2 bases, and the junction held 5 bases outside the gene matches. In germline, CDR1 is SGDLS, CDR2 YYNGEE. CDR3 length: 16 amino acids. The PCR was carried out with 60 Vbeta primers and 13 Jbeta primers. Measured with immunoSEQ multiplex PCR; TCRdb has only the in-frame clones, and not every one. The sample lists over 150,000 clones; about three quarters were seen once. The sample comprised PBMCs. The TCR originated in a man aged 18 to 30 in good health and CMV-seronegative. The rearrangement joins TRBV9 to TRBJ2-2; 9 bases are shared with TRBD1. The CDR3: CASSAWTGANTGELFF. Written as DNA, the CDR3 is TGTGCCAGCAGCGCCTGGACAGGGGCCAACACCGGGGAGCTGTTTTTT.